This TCR beta chain originates from a study of T-cell reconstitution after alpha-beta-depleted transplantation in children. Preparation of the TCRbeta library involved a method that used unique molecular identifiers. In TCRdb, the PCR reads were re-called with MiXCR into one record per CDR3 protein. The table lists over 80,000 distinct CDR3 sequences, under 25% of them singletons. The germline V gene encodes CDR1 LGHDT and CDR2 YNNKEL (reference sequence). The CDR3 is 15 amino acids. Trimming shortened V by 1 base and J by 0 bases, and 7 bases separated the two germline ends. This clonotype was found a few times.

The source is a boy between 2 and 15 years old with acute lymphoblastic leukemia, due to receive a stem cell transplant. The V and J genes are TRBV3-1 and TRBJ2-1; D not certain. The material sequenced was PBMCs, taken before TCRalphabeta/CD19-depleted stem cell transplant. CDR3 bases: TGTGCCAGCAGCCAAGTTAGGCTCTCCTACAATGAGCAGTTCTTC. It translates to CASSQVRLSYNEQFF.